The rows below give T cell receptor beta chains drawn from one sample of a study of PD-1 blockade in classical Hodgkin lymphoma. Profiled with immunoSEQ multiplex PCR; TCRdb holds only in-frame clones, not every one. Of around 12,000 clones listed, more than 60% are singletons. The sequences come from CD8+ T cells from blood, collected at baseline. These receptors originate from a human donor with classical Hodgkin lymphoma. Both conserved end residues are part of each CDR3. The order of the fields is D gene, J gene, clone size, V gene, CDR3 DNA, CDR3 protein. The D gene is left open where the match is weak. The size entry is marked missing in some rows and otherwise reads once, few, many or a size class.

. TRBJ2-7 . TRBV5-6 TGTGCCAGCAGCATACTAACCTACGAGCAGTACTTC CASSILTYEQYF
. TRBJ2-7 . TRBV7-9 TGTGCCAGCAACCTAAGGGACTCCTACGAGCAGTACTTC CASNLRDSYEQYF
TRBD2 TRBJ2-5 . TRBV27 TGTGCCAGCAGCACCAAAAATAGCGGGCCGAAGTACCAAGAGACCCAGTACTTC CASSTKNSGPKYQETQYF
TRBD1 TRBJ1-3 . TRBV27 TGTGCCAGCAGTTATGGGTCCGGGACAGGGGGACACGTCCCATCAGCCCTATATTTT CASSYGSGTGGHVPSALYF
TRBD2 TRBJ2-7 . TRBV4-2 TGTGCCAGCAGCCAGGAGAGCGGGGGGGCCGTAAACGAGCAGTACTTC CASSQESGGAVNEQYF
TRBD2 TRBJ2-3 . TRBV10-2 TGCGCCAGCAGTGAGGGGCGGGGGTATAGCACAGATACGCAGTATTTT CASSEGRGYSTDTQYF
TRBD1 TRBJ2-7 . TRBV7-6 TGTGCCAGCAGCCCGAGCGTGGACAGGCTATACGAGCAGTACTTC CASSPSVDRLYEQYF
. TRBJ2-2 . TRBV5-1 TGCGCCAGCAGCTTGGGGTGGGGGACGAACACCGGGGAGCTGTTTTTT CASSLGWGTNTGELFF
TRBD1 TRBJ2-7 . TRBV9 TGTGCCAGCAGCGGACAGGGGGGCTACGAGCAGTACTTC CASSGQGGYEQYF
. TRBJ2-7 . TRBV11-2 TGTGCCAGCAGCTTAGCGGCCCGGGCGGACTACGAGCAGTACTTC CASSLAARADYEQYF
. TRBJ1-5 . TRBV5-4 TGTGCCAGCTTAACGAGTGAACAGCCCCAGCATTTT CASLTSEQPQHF
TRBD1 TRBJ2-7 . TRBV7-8 TGTGCCAGCAGCCTGACCGGGACAGGGAACTACGAGCAGTACTTC CASSLTGTGNYEQYF
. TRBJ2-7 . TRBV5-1 TGCGCCAGCAGCTTGGGCTGGGACATTTCCTCCTACGAGCAGTACTTC CASSLGWDISSYEQYF
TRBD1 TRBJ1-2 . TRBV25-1 TGTGCCAGCAGTGAATTTAACAGGGGACGATATGGCTACACCTTC CASSEFNRGRYGYTF
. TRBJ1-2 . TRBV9 TGTGCCAGCAGCCCCGCCACAGGGTTGGGGTATGGCTACACCTTC CASSPATGLGYGYTF
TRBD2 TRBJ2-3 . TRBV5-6 TGTGCCAGCAGGGGACTAGCGGGCACAGATACGCAGTATTTT CASRGLAGTDTQYF
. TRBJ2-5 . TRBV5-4 TGTGCCAGCAGCTTGGTAGGGACGTACCAAGAGACCCAGTACTTC CASSLVGTYQETQYF
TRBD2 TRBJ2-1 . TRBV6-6 TGTGCCAGCAGTTACGGGGGGGACCACTCCTACAATGAGCAGTTCTTC CASSYGGDHSYNEQFF
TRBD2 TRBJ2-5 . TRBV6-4 TGTGCCAGCAGACTCTTGCCGGGACTAGCGGGTGAGCAGGAGACCCAGTACTTC CASRLLPGLAGEQETQYF
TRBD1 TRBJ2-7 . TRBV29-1 TGCAGCGTTGCCCCTTCCGGGACAGGGGTCTACGAGCAGTACTTC CSVAPSGTGVYEQYF
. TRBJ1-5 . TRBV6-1 TGCGCCAGCAGTGAGTCGCCAGGGAATAGCAATCAGCCCCAGCATTTT CASSESPGNSNQPQHF
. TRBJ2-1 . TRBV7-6 TGTGCCAGCAGCTTAGGAGGGGGCTCCTACAATGAGCAGTTCTTC CASSLGGGSYNEQFF
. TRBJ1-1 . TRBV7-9 TGTGCCAGCAGGGAACCAAGAGGATCCACTGAAGCTTTCTTT CASREPRGSTEAFF
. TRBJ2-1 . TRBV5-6 TGTGCCAGCAGCCAAGCAGGGTTACAGTACAATGAGCAGTTCTTC CASSQAGLQYNEQFF
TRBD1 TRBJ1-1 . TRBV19 TGTGCCAGTACCGGACAGGGGGGGTATCACACTGAAGCTTTCTTT CASTGQGGYHTEAFF
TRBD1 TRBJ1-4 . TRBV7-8 TGTGCCAGCAGCCCAAGACCCGGGACAGCCACAACTAATGAAAAACTGTTTTTT CASSPRPGTATTNEKLFF
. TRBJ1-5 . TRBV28 TGTGCCAGCAGTTTGTCACGGGTCCCCAATCAGCCCCAGCATTTT CASSLSRVPNQPQHF
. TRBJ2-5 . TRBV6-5 TGTGCCAGCAGTTACTCGGGGCAGGGAGAGACCCAGTACTTC CASSYSGQGETQYF
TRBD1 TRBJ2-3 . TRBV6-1 TGTGCCAGCAGTGAATTCCCGGGCCAGGGGGCAGATACGCAGTATTTT CASSEFPGQGADTQYF
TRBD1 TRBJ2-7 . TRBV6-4 TGTGCCAGCAGTGACTCTGCGACAGGGAATAACGAGCAGTACTTC CASSDSATGNNEQYF
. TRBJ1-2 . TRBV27 TGTGCCAGCCGACCAGACACCTACTATGGCTACACCTTC CASRPDTYYGYTF
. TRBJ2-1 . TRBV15 TGTGCCACCAGCAGAGTAGGGACAAGGCGGTTCTTC CATSRVGTRRFF
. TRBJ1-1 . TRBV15 TGTGCCACCAGCAGAGATCGGCAGGGGACTGAAGCTTTCTTT CATSRDRQGTEAFF
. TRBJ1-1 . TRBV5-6 TGTGCCAGCAGCCAGGGACTCCGGGGCACTGAAGCTTTCTTT CASSQGLRGTEAFF
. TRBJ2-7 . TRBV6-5 TGTGCCAGCAGTTACTCGGGCAGTCACTACGAGCAGTACTTC CASSYSGSHYEQYF
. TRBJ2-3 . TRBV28 TGTGCCAGCAGTTTAGAACTAACGGCAGATACGCAGTATTTT CASSLELTADTQYF
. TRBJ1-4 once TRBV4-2 TGTGCCAGCAGCTCCTCAAGTGCAACTAATGAAAAACTGTTTTTT CASSSSSATNEKLFF
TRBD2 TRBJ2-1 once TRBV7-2 TGTGCCAGCAGCTCGCCGGTCCGGGGGGGCTACAATGAGCAGTTCTTC CASSSPVRGGYNEQFF
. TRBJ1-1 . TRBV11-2 TGTGCCAGCAGCTCCACCGGAGGGGTTTTCTTT CASSSTGGVFF
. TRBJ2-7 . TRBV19 TGTGCCAGTAGCCTACAGGGACCTAGCTCCTACGAGCAGTACTTC CASSLQGPSSYEQYF
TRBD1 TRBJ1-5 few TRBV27 TGTGCCAGCAGTTTATGGGGGACAGGGAGCAATCAGCCCCAGCATTTT CASSLWGTGSNQPQHF
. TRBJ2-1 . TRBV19 TGTGCCAGTAGTATAGGTCCAAGGGACCGTGGCTCCTACAATGAGCAGTTCTTC CASSIGPRDRGSYNEQFF
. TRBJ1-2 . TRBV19 TGTGCCAGTAGTACAGGGGATTGGGGCTACACCTTC CASSTGDWGYTF
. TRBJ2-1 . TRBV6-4 TGTGCCAGCAGTGCTGGGGACGGCAATGAGCAGTTCTTC CASSAGDGNEQFF
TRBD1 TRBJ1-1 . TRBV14 TGTGCCAGCAGCAAAGGAACAGGGGGGGGGCCTTTAAACACTGAAGCTTTCTTT CASSKGTGGGPLNTEAFF
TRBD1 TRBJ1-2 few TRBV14 TGTGCCAGCAGCCATGAAGGACAGGGGGTCCATGGCTACACCTTC CASSHEGQGVHGYTF
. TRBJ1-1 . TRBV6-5 TGTGCCAGCAGTTTCCAGGGGTATGGAACTGAAGCTTTCTTT CASSFQGYGTEAFF
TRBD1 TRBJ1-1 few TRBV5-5 TGTGCCAGCAGCTTCCGGGACAGTTATAACACTGAAGCTTTCTTT CASSFRDSYNTEAFF
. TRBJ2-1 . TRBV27 TGTGCCAGCACCCCCCTGGGGGACCGGTATGAGCAGTTCTTC CASTPLGDRYEQFF